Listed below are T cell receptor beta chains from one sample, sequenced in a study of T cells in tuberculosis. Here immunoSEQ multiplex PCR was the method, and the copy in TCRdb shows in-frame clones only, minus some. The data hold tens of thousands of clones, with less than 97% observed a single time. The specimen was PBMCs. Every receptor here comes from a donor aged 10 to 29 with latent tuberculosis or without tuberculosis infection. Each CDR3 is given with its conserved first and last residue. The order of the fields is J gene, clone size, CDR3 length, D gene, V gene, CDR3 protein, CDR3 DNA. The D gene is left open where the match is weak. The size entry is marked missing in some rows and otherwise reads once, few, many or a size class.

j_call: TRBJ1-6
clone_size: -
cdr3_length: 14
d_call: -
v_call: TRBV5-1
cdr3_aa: CASSPSGGNSPLHF
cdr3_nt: TGCGCCAGCAGCCCCTCCGGCGGGAATTCACCCCTCCACTTT

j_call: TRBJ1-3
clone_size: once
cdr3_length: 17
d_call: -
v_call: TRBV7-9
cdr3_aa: CASSLVVWDSSGNTIYF
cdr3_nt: TGTGCCAGCAGCTTAGTAGTGTGGGATTCTAGCGGGAACACCATATATTTT

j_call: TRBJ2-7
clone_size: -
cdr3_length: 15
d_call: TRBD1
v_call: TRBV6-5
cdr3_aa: CASSYLGQGKDEQYF
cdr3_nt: TGTGCCAGCAGTTACTTGGGACAGGGGAAAGACGAGCAGTACTTC

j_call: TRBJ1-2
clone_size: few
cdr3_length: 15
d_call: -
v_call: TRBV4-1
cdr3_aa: CASSQFNGGVNGYTF
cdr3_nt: TGCGCCAGCAGCCAGTTTAATGGGGGCGTAAATGGCTACACCTTC

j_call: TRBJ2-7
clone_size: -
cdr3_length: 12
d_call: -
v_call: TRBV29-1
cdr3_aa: CSVQGINYEQYF
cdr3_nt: TGCAGCGTGCAGGGGATAAACTACGAGCAGTACTTC

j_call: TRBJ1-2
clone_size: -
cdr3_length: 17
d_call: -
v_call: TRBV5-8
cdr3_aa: CASSPRPGHMTDYGYTF
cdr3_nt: TGTGCCAGCAGCCCCCGACCGGGACACATGACCGACTATGGCTACACCTTC

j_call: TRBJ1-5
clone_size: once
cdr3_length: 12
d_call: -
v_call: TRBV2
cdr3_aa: CASSDIGQPQHF
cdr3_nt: TGTGCCAGCAGTGATATCGGTCAGCCCCAGCATTTT

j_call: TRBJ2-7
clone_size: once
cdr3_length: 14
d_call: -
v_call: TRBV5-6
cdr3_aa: CASSLGSGDYEQYF
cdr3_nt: TGTGCCAGCAGCTTAGGGTCGGGGGACTACGAGCAGTACTTC

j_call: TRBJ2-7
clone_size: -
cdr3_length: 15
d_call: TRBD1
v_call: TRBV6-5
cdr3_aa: CASSSGGQGSYEQYF
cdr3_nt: TGTGCCAGCAGTTCCGGGGGACAGGGGTCCTACGAGCAGTACTTC

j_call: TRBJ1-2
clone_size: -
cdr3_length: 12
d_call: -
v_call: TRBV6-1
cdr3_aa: CASSELGLGYTF
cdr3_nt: TGTGCCAGCAGTGAATTGGGGCTTGGCTACACCTTC

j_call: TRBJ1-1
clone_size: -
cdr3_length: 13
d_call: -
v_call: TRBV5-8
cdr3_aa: CASTSRVGTEAFF
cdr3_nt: TGTGCCAGCACAAGCAGGGTGGGCACTGAAGCTTTCTTT

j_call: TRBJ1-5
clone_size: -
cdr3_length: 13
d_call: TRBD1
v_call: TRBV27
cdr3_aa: CASSGQGHQPQHF
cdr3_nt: TGTGCCAGCAGCGGACAGGGCCATCAGCCCCAGCATTTT

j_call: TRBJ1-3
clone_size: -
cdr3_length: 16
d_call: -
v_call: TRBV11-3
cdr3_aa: CASSLAGQSSGNTIYF
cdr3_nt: TGTGCCAGCAGCCTGGCAGGCCAAAGCTCTGGAAACACCATATATTTT

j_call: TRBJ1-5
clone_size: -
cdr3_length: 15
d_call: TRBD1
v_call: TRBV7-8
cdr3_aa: CASSQGQGAGQPQHF
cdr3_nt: TGTGCCAGCAGCCAGGGACAGGGGGCAGGCCAGCCCCAGCATTTT

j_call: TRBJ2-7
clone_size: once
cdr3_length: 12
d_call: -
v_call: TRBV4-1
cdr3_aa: CASSLQGYEQYF
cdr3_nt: TGCGCCAGCAGCCTGCAGGGGTACGAGCAGTACTTC

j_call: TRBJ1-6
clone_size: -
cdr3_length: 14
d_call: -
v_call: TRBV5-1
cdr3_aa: CASSLESGASNLHF
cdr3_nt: TGCGCCAGCAGCCTCGAATCAGGGGCGTCCAACCTCCACTTT

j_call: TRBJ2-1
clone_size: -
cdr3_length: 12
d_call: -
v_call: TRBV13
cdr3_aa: CASSLGLDEQFF
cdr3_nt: TGTGCCAGCAGCTTAGGGCTAGATGAGCAGTTCTTC

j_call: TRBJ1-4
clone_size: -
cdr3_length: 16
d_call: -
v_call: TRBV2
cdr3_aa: CASSPYRGSTNEKLFF
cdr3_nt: TGTGCCAGCAGTCCTTATAGGGGCTCAACTAATGAAAAACTGTTTTTT

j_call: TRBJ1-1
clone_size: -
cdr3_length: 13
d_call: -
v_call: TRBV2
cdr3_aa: CASSGQVYTEAFF
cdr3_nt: TGTGCCAGCAGTGGACAGGTGTACACTGAAGCTTTCTTT

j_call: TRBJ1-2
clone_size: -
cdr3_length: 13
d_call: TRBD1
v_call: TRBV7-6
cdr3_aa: CASSLGRQGRYTF
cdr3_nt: TGTGCCAGCAGCTTAGGAAGACAGGGACGCTACACCTTC

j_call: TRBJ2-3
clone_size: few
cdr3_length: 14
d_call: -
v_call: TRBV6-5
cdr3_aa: CASRTWTGTDTQYF
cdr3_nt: TGTGCCAGCAGAACCTGGACTGGTACAGATACGCAGTATTTT

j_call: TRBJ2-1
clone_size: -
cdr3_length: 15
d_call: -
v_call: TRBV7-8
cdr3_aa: CASSLSDSSYNEQFF
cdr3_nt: TGTGCCAGCAGCTTGAGTGACAGCTCCTACAATGAGCAGTTCTTC

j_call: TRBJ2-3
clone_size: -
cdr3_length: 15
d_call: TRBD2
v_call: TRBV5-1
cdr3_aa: CASTLSGGGLDTQYF
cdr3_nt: TGCGCCAGCACCCTGAGTGGCGGGGGGTTAGATACGCAGTATTTT

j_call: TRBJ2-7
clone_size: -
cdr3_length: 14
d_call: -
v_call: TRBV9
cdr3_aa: CASSPGGGRYEQYF
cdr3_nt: TGTGCCAGCAGCCCGGGTGGGGGGAGATACGAGCAGTACTTC

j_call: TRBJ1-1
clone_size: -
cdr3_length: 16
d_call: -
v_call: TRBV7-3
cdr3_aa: CASSSQPWDMNTEAFF
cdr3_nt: TGTGCCAGCAGCTCTCAGCCTTGGGACATGAACACTGAAGCTTTCTTT

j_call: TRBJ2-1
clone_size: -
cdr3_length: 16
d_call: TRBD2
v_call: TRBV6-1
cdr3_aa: CASSELAGGPYNEQFF
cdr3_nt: TGTGCCAGCAGTGAACTAGCGGGAGGGCCCTACAATGAGCAGTTCTTC

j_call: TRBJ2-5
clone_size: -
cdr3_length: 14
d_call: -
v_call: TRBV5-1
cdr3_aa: CASSLGGDSKTQYF
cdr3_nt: TGCGCCAGCAGCTTGGGGGGCGACTCAAAGACCCAGTACTTC

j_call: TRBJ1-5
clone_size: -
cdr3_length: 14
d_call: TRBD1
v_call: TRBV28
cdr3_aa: CASRPSGGNQPQHF
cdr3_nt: TGTGCCAGCCGTCCGTCAGGGGGCAACCAGCCCCAGCATTTT

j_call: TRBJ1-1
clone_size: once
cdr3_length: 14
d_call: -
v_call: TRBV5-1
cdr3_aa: CASSLVFGNTEAFF
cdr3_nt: TGCGCCAGCAGCTTGGTCTTCGGGAACACTGAAGCTTTCTTT

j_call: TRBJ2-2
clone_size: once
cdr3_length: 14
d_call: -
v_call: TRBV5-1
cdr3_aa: CASSRDTITGELFF
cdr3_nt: TGCGCCAGCAGCCGGGACACCATAACCGGGGAGCTGTTTTTT

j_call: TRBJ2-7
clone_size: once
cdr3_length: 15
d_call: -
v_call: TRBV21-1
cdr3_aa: CASSTYRDSFYEQYF
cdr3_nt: TGTGCCAGCAGCACGTACCGGGACAGCTTTTACGAGCAGTACTTC

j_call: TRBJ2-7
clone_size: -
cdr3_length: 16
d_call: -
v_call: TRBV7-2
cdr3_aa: CASSPMGLEAPYEQYF
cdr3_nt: TGTGCCAGCAGCCCCATGGGGCTTGAGGCTCCCTACGAGCAGTACTTC

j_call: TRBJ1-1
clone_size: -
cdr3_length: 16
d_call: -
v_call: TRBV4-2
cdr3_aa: CASSQGGGQLTREAFF
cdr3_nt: TGTGCCAGCAGCCAAGGGGGGGGACAACTTACCCGCGAAGCTTTCTTT

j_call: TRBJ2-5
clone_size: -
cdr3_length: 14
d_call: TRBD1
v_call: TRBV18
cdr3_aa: CASSDRVGQETQYF
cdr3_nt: TGTGCCAGCTCAGACAGGGTCGGCCAAGAGACCCAGTACTTC

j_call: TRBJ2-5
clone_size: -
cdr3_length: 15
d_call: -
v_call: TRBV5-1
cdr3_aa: CASSLGRGRGETQYF
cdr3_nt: TGCGCCAGCAGCTTGGGGCGGGGAAGGGGAGAGACCCAGTACTTC

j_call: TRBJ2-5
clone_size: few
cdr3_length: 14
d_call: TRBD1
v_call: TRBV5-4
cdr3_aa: CASSLQGAGETQYF
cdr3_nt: TGTGCCAGCAGCTTACAGGGGGCGGGGGAGACCCAGTACTTC

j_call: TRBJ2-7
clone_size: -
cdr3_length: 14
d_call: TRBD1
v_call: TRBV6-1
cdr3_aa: CASRHRGIVDEQYF
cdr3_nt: TGTGCCAGCCGCCACAGGGGAATAGTGGACGAGCAGTACTTC

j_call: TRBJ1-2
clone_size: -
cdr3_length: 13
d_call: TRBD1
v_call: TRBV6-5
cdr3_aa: CASIRGTGDGYTF
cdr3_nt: TGTGCCAGCATAAGGGGGACAGGGGACGGCTACACCTTC

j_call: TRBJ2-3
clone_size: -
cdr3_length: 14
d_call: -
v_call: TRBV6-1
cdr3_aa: CASSEGGGTDTQYF
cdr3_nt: TGTGCCAGCAGTGAAGGAGGGGGAACAGATACGCAGTATTTT

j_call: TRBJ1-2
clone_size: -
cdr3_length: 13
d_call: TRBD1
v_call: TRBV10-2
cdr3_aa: CASRKTGDGGYTF
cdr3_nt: TGCGCCAGCAGGAAAACAGGGGATGGTGGCTACACCTTC

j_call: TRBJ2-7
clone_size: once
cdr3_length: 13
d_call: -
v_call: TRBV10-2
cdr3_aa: CASSGGPANEQYF
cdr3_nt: TGCGCCAGCAGTGGTGGGCCAGCCAACGAGCAGTACTTC

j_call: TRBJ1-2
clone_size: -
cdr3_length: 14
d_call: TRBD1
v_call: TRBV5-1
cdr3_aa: CASSLGGQSYGYTF
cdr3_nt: TGCGCCAGCAGCTTGGGGGGACAGTCCTATGGCTACACCTTC

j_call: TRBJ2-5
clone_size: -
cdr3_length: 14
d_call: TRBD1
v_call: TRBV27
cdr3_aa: CASSWDRERETQYF
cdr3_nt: TGTGCCAGCAGTTGGGACAGGGAACGAGAGACCCAGTACTTC

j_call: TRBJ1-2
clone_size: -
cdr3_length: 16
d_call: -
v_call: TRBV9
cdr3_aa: CASSVESTEWSYGYTF
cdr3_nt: TGTGCCAGCAGCGTAGAGTCTACGGAATGGAGCTATGGCTACACCTTC

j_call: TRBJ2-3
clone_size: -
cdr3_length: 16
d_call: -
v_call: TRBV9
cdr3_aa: CASSGPAVEGPDTQYF
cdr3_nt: TGTGCCAGCAGCGGGCCAGCCGTGGAGGGCCCAGATACGCAGTATTTT

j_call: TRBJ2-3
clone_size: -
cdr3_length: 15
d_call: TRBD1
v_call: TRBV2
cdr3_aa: CASRARGHSTDTQYF
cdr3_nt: TGTGCCAGCAGGGCCAGGGGGCATAGCACAGATACGCAGTATTTT

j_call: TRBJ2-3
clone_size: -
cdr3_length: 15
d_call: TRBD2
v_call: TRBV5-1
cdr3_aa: CASNPSGRPTDTQYF
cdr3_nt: TGCGCCAGCAACCCGAGCGGGAGGCCCACAGATACGCAGTATTTT

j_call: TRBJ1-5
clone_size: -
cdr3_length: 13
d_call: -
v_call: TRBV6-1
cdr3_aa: CASRGRGNQPQHF
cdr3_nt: TGTGCCAGCAGAGGCAGGGGAAATCAGCCCCAGCATTTT

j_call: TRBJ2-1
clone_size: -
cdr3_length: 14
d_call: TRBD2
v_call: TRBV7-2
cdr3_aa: CASSRRTSGNEQFF
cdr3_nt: TGTGCCAGCAGCAGGAGGACTAGCGGGAATGAGCAGTTCTTC

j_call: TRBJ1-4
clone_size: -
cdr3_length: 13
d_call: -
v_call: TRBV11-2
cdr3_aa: CASTMGPAEKLFF
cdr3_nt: TGTGCCAGCACCATGGGGCCGGCTGAAAAACTGTTTTTT

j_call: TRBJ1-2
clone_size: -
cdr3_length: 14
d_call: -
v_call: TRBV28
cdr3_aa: CASSLLGGAGGYTF
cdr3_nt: TGTGCCAGCAGTTTATTAGGGGGGGCCGGTGGCTACACCTTC

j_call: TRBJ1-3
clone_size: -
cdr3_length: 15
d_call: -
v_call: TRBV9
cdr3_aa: CASSPRRGGGNTIYF
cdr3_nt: TGTGCCAGCAGCCCCCGAAGGGGAGGTGGAAACACCATATATTTT